The rows below give T cell receptor beta chains drawn from one sample of a study of patients and donors after allogeneic stem cell transplantation. TCRdb re-called the RT-PCR reads through MiXCR, storing one row per CDR3 protein. Among tens of thousands of distinct CDR3 sequences, around 48% were seen once, and the ten largest hold 61%. Sequenced: blood, either unsorted or a sorted T cell fraction (not recorded which). The receptors were sampled from a human donor who was either an allogeneic HSCT recipient or a stem cell or donor lymphocyte infusion donor (not recorded which). It is not recorded whose cells these are; they may come from a transplant donor. The CDR3 runs from the conserved cysteine through the conserved F or W. The D gene is left open where the match is weak. Not every row has a clone size; where given, it reads once, few, many or a size class.

clone size: NA
D gene: NA
J gene: TRBJ2-2
V gene: TRBV28
CDR3 DNA: TGTGCCAGCAGTTCCGGATCCGCGAACACCGGGGAGCTGTTTTTT
CDR3 protein: CASSSGSANTGELFF

clone size: NA
D gene: NA
J gene: TRBJ2-1
V gene: TRBV7-2
CDR3 DNA: TGTGCCAGCAGCTTAGAGCGCCCTGGGAATGAGCAGTTCTTC
CDR3 protein: CASSLERPGNEQFF

clone size: NA
D gene: NA
J gene: TRBJ2-7
V gene: TRBV15
CDR3 DNA: TGTGCCACCAGAGCAAGCACAGCCCCGTGGTACGAGCAGTACTTC
CDR3 protein: CATRASTAPWYEQYF

clone size: NA
D gene: TRBD1
J gene: TRBJ1-5
V gene: TRBV2
CDR3 DNA: TGTGCCAGCAGGGATCCGGACAGGTATCAGCCCCAGCATTTT
CDR3 protein: CASRDPDRYQPQHF

clone size: NA
D gene: NA
J gene: TRBJ1-1
V gene: TRBV15
CDR3 DNA: TGTGCCACCAGCAGAACTCGAGGGATGAACACTGAAGCTTTCTTT
CDR3 protein: CATSRTRGMNTEAFF

clone size: few
D gene: NA
J gene: TRBJ1-2
V gene: TRBV20-1
CDR3 DNA: TGCAGAGCCGGGGTTAGCTATGGCTACACCTTC
CDR3 protein: CRAGVSYGYTF

clone size: NA
D gene: NA
J gene: TRBJ1-2
V gene: TRBV6-6
CDR3 DNA: TGTGCCAGCAGTTATAGCCCGGGGGACGGCTACACCTTC
CDR3 protein: CASSYSPGDGYTF

clone size: NA
D gene: TRBD1
J gene: TRBJ1-2
V gene: TRBV7-9
CDR3 DNA: TGTGCCAGCAGCGTAACCGGGACAGGGGGAATGAATGGCTACACCTTC
CDR3 protein: CASSVTGTGGMNGYTF

clone size: NA
D gene: NA
J gene: TRBJ1-5
V gene: TRBV5-6
CDR3 DNA: TGTGCCAGCAGCTTGATTGGCAGGGACGGCAATCAGCCCCAGCATTTT
CDR3 protein: CASSLIGRDGNQPQHF

clone size: NA
D gene: TRBD1
J gene: TRBJ1-5
V gene: TRBV7-2
CDR3 DNA: TGTGCCAGCAGCCTAAGCCGGGACAGGGCCCACAATCAGCCCCAGCATTTT
CDR3 protein: CASSLSRDRAHNQPQHF

clone size: NA
D gene: NA
J gene: TRBJ1-4
V gene: TRBV6-2/TRBV6-3
CDR3 DNA: TGTGCCAGCAGTTACTTCGGCAGACCTAATGAAAAACTGTTTTTT
CDR3 protein: CASSYFGRPNEKLFF

clone size: NA
D gene: TRBD1
J gene: TRBJ1-2
V gene: TRBV25-1
CDR3 DNA: TGTGCCAGCAGTGATAAAACCGGGACAGGGTATGGCTACACCTTC
CDR3 protein: CASSDKTGTGYGYTF

clone size: NA
D gene: NA
J gene: TRBJ1-6
V gene: TRBV4-3
CDR3 DNA: TGCGCCAGCAGCCAAGATCGGCGAGATCTTGGCCCTCCAAATAATTCACCCCTCCACTTT
CDR3 protein: CASSQDRRDLGPPNNSPLHF

clone size: few
D gene: NA
J gene: TRBJ2-3
V gene: TRBV27
CDR3 DNA: TGTGCCAGCAGTTTGGGGGGTCCCACAGATACGCAGTATTTT
CDR3 protein: CASSLGGPTDTQYF

clone size: NA
D gene: NA
J gene: TRBJ1-2
V gene: TRBV21-1
CDR3 DNA: TGTGCCAGCAGGCCGGGACAGGGTCCCTATGGCTACACCTTC
CDR3 protein: CASRPGQGPYGYTF